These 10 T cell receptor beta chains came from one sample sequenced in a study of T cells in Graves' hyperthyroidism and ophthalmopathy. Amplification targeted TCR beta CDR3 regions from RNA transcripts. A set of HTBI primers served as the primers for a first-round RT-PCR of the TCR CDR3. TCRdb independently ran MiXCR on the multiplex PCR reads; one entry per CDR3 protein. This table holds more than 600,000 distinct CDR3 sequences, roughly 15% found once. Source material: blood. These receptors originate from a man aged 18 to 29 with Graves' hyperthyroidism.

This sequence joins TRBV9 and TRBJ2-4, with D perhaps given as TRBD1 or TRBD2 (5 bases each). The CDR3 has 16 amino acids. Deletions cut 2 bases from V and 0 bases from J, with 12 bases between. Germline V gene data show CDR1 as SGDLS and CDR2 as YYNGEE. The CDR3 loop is CASSVSGTLAKNIQYF. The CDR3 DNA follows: TGTGCCAGCAGCGTTTCCGGGACGTTAGCCAAAAACATTCAGTACTTC.

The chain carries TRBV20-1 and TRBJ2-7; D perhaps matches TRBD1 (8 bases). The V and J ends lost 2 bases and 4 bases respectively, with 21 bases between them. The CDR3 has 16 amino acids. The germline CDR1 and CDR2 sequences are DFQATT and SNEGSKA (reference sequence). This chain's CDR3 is CSARPLWGGTGYEQYF. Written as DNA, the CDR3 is TGCAGTGCTAGACCCCTTTGGGGGGGGACAGGTTACGAGCAGTACTTC.

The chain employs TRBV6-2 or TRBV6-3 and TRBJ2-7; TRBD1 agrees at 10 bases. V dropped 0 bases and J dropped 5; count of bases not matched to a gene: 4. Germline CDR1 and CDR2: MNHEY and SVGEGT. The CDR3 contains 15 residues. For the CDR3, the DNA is TGTGCCAGCAGTTACTCGACAGGGGGCTCGAACGAGCAGTACTTC. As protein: CASSYSTGGSNEQYF.

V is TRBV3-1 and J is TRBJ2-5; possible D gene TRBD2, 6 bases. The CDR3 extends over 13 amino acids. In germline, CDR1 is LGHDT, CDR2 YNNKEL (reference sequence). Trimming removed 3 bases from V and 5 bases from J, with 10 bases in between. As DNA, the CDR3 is TGTGCCAGCAGCCACCGGGCGGGGGAGACCCAGTACTTC. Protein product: CASSHRAGETQYF.

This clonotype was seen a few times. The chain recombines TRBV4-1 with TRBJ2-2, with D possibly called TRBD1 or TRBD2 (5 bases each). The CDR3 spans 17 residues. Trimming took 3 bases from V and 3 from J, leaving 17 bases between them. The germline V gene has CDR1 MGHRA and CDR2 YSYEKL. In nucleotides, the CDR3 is TGCGCCAGCAGCCAGGACCGGACCGAGGGGTACACCGGGGAGCTGTTTTTT. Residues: CASSQDRTEGYTGELFF.

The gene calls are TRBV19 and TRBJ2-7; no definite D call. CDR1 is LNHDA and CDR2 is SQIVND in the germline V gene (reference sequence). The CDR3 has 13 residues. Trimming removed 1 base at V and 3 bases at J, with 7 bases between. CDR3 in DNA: TGTGCCAGTAGTATAGTTCCAGGCTACGAGCAGTACTTC. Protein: CASSIVPGYEQYF.

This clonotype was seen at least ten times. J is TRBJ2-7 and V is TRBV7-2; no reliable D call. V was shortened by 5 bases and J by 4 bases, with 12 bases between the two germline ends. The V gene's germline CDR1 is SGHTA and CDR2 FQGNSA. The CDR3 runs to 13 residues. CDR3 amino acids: CASSPGLLYEQYF. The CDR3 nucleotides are TGTGCCAGCAGCCCCGGGCTGTTGTACGAGCAGTACTTC.

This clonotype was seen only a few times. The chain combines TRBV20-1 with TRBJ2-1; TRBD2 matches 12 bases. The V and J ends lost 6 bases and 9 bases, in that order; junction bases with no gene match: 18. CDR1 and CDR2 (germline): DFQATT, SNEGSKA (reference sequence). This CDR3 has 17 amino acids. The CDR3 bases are TGCAGTGCAACCGGGACTAGCGGGCTCTCTTCCGTCATTGAGCAGTTCTTC. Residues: CSATGTSGLSSVIEQFF.

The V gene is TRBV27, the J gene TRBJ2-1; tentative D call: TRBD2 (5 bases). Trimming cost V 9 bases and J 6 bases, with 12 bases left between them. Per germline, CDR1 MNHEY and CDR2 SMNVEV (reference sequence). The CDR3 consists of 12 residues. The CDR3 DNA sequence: TGTGCCAGTTATGAGGGCCCCAATGAGCAGTTCTTC. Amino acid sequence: CASYEGPNEQFF.

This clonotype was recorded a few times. The CDR3 region has the DNA TGTGCCAGCTCAGGGCGGGTTCAGCCCCAGCATTTT. Its protein is CASSGRVQPQHF. V gene TRBV6-1 combines with J gene TRBJ1-5; maybe TRBD1 (5 bases). Germline assignment: CDR1 MNHNS and CDR2 SASEGT. The CDR3 runs 12 residues. Trimming pared 8 bases from V and 6 bases from J, leaving 11 bases between.